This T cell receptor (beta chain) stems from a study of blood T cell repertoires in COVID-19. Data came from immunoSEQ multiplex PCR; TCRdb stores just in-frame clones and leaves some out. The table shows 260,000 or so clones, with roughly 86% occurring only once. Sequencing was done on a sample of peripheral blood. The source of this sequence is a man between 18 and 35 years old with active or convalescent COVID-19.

The CDR3 protein is CASSSLTSGSQETQYF. The CDR3 coding sequence is TGTGCCAGCAGCTCCTTAACTAGCGGGAGCCAAGAGACCCAGTACTTC. The chain recombines TRBV5-4 with TRBJ2-5, with TRBD2 matching over 11 bases. CDR3 length equals 16 residues. In germline, CDR1 is SGHNT, CDR2 YYREEE (reference sequence). Losses at the gene ends were 3 bases for V and 1 base for J; bases not matched to a gene: 5.